This T cell receptor (beta chain) was recovered during a study of response to subunit inactivated influenza vaccine. The V segment lost 2 bases and the J segment 5 bases; nucleotides outside the gene matches: 7. The CDR3 has 15 residues. Germline CDR1 is SGHTA and CDR2 is FQGNSA. TCRdb ran MiXCR on the RT-PCR reads and lists one entry per CDR3 protein. The table has roughly 650,000 distinct CDR3 sequences, approximately 14% seen once; the top ten hold about 9.9%. This TCR came from a man aged 50 or older who received an inactivated influenza vaccine. This chain uses TRBV7-2 with TRBJ2-5; 8 nucleotides align to TRBD2. The sequences come from PBMCs from blood, collected 12 days after vaccination. The DNA for the CDR3 is TGTGCCAGCAGCTTATATCGGGGGGGCCTTGAGACCCAGTACTTC. Its translation is CASSLYRGGLETQYF. Full variable domain (missing parts from reference TRBV7-2 and TRBJ2-5): GAGVSQSPSNKVTEKGKDVELRCDPISGHTALYWYRQSLGQGLEFLIYFQGNSAPDKSGLPSDRFSAERTGGSVSTLTIQRTQQEDSAVYLCASSLYRGGLETQYFGPGTRLLVL.